These 30 T cell receptor beta chains were all obtained from the same sample, sequenced in a study of CD8+ T cells in alopecia areata. RNA extraction was followed by reverse transcription into cDNA, which acted as the sequencing template. Method: immunoSEQ multiplex PCR; TCRdb's copy keeps in-frame clones and lacks some. This table has 110,000 or so clones, approximately 63% appearing once. Sequences were obtained from CD8+ T cells sorted from blood. Every receptor here comes from a human donor in good health.

V and J are TRBV29-1 and TRBJ1-1; D unresolved. Germline V CDR1 and CDR2: SQVTM, ANQGSEA. V was pared by 4 bases and J by 5 bases, with 14 bases between. The CDR3 has 13 amino acids. CDR3 residues: CSVVLRAPTEAFF. Here the CDR3 DNA reads TGCAGCGTTGTTTTGCGGGCCCCAACTGAAGCTTTCTTT. Filled out from reference TRBV29-1 and TRBJ1-1, the complete variable domain reads SAVISQKPSRDICQRGTSLTIQCQVDSQVTMMFWYRQQPGQSLTLIATANQGSEATYESGFVIDKFPISRPNLTFSTLTVSNMSPEDSSIYLCSVVLRAPTEAFFGQGTRLTVV.

Concerning this clone itself: The conserved closing phenylalanine or tryptophan is absent in this CDR3, likely reflecting a read error. The DNA is left out, because the CDR3 cannot be placed on it with certainty; the CDR3 is given as TCRdb lists it. The chain uses TRBV15 and TRBJ2-4; TRBD1 is taken as the D call from the table, unchecked against the DNA. The germline CDR1 and CDR2 sequences are LNHNV and YYDKDF (reference sequence). The CDR3 length equals 13 residues, ends included. This CDR3 is CATSRERETGVDS.

The V and J genes are TRBV7-9 and TRBJ1-1, with D tentatively TRBD1 (6 bases). Deletions cut 4 bases from V and 5 bases from J, with 11 bases between. CDR1 and CDR2 from the germline V gene are SEHNR and FQNEAQ (reference sequence). The CDR3 consists of 13 residues. The DNA for the CDR3 is TGTGCCAGCAGCTGGGACGGACAGACTGAAGCTTTCTTT. It encodes CASSWDGQTEAFF.

This chain joins TRBV11-2 and TRBJ1-2; a weak D match, TRBD1 (6 bases). The CDR3 totals 16 residues. The V end was cut by 5 bases, the J end by 2 bases, with 18 bases between. Germline lookup yields CDR1 SGHAT and CDR2 FQNNGV. The CDR3 nucleotides are TGTGCCAGCAGCCCTTACACAGGGACTTTAAACTATGGCTACACCTTC. As protein: CASSPYTGTLNYGYTF.

The chain employs TRBV6-5 and TRBJ2-1; D not certain. CDR3 size: 14 residues. The germline V gene has CDR1 MNHEY and CDR2 SVGAGI. The V end was cut by 6 bases, the J end by 5 bases, with 14 bases between. The CDR3 sequence is CASSLYVGDNEQFF. The CDR3 DNA sequence: TGTGCCAGCAGCCTTTACGTCGGAGACAATGAGCAGTTCTTC.

This clone was seen a few times. This rearrangement joins TRBV28 to TRBJ2-5; D might be TRBD2 (5 bases). This CDR3 is built from 14 residues. The ends were cut back, 5 bases at V and 5 bases at J, with 15 bases in the middle. Germline values: CDR1 MDHEN, CDR2 SYDVKM. CDR3 DNA sequence: TGTGCCAGCAGTCCCCCTACTTCGGGGGAGACCCAGTACTTC. Encoded protein: CASSPPTSGETQYF.

V gene TRBV29-1 combines with J gene TRBJ2-5; the match to TRBD2 covers 8 bases. Germline values: CDR1 SQVTM, CDR2 ANQGSEA. V was pared by 3 bases and J by 4 bases, with 7 bases of the junction left unmatched. The CDR3 spans 14 residues. As DNA, the CDR3 is TGCAGCGTTGAGCCCGGGGGGGCGGGAGAGACCCAGTACTTC. Translation: CSVEPGGAGETQYF.

The V gene is TRBV6-5, the J gene TRBJ1-2; unclear D gene. Germline V CDR1 and CDR2: MNHEY, SVGAGI. V gave up 2 bases and J gave up 4 bases, with 8 bases separating them. The CDR3 runs to 13 residues. The CDR3 nucleotides are TGTGCCAGCAGTTACGTGGGTAGCTATGGCTACACCTTC. It encodes CASSYVGSYGYTF.

The sample holds one count of this clone. V is TRBV5-1 and J is TRBJ1-2, with a possible D match to TRBD1 (5 bases). The ends were cut back, 1 base at V and 0 bases at J, with 13 bases in the middle. This CDR3 is 16 amino acids long. Germline CDR1 SGHRS, CDR2 YFSETQ. CDR3 region: CASSLLAGTTNYGYTF. The CDR3 DNA sequence: TGCGCCAGCAGCTTGTTGGCAGGGACGACTAACTATGGCTACACCTTC.

The V call is TRBV15, the J call TRBJ2-1; D gene ambiguous. The V and J ends lost 5 bases and 6 bases respectively, with 14 bases between them. Germline loops: CDR1 LNHNV, CDR2 YYDKDF (reference sequence). The CDR3 loop spans 14 amino acids. DNA for the CDR3: TGTGCCACCAGCTGGGCTAGTTCGATCAATGAGCAGTTCTTC. It specifies CATSWASSINEQFF.

The CDR3 spells CAISESSGGEDGYTF. For the CDR3, the DNA is TGTGCCATCAGTGAATCATCAGGGGGCGAGGATGGCTACACCTTC. This sequence joins TRBV10-3 and TRBJ1-2; 8 nucleotides line up with TRBD1. The CDR3 length is 15 residues. J gave up 6 bases and V 3 bases, and 9 bases lay outside the gene matches. CDR1 ENHRY and CDR2 SYGVKD come from the germline V gene.

The chain is built from TRBV5-1 and TRBJ1-1, with D uncertain. This CDR3 comprises 12 residues. V was pared by 3 bases and J by 6 bases, with 9 bases between. Germline CDR1 SGHRS, CDR2 YFSETQ. The CDR3 DNA reads TGCGCCAGCAGCTGGGATGGGTCTGAAGCTTTCTTT. This codes for CASSWDGSEAFF.

The chain joins TRBV13 to TRBJ2-3; D is undetermined. The ends were cut back, 5 bases at V and 2 bases at J, with 11 bases in the middle. Germline V gene data show CDR1 as PRHDT and CDR2 as FYEKMQ (reference sequence). The CDR3 has 14 residues. CDR3 DNA: TGTGCCAGCAGCCTTTACCACCTCACAGATACGCAGTATTTT. Translation: CASSLYHLTDTQYF.

V is TRBV20-1 and J is TRBJ2-1; no clear D gene. The CDR3 consists of 10 residues. The V end was cut by 5 bases, the J end by 3 bases, with 2 bases between. Germline V gene lookup returns CDR1 DFQATT and CDR2 SNEGSKA (reference sequence). The CDR3 region has the DNA TGCAGTGCTGGCTACAATGAGCAGTTCTTC. Translating gives CSAGYNEQFF.

The chain carries TRBV14 and TRBJ2-7, with TRBD1 as a possible D gene (6 bases). V dropped 4 bases and J dropped 0 bases, with 13 bases sitting between them. The germline CDR1 and CDR2 sequences are SGHDN and FVKESK. This CDR3 is 15 amino acids long. CDR3 bases: TGTGCCAGCAGCCCTAGACAGGCCCACTCCTACGAGCAGTACTTC. Its protein product is CASSPRQAHSYEQYF. The full variable domain, its missing parts supplied by reference TRBV14 and TRBJ2-7, is EAGVTQFPSHSVIEKGQTVTLRCDPISGHDNLYWYRRVMGKEIKFLLHFVKESKQDESGMPNNRFLAERTGGTYSTLKVQPAELEDSGVYFCASSPRQAHSYEQYFGPGTRLTVT.

The chain couples TRBV11-1 to TRBJ2-7; no definite D call. The CDR3 loop spans 13 amino acids. Trimming shortened V by 5 bases and J by 2 bases, and 10 bases separated the two germline ends. Germline V gene data show CDR1 as SGHAT and CDR2 as FQDESV (reference sequence). This CDR3 reads CASSRPMAYEQYF. The CDR3 bases are TGTGCCAGCAGCCGCCCGATGGCCTACGAGCAGTACTTC. Full variable domain (rest looked up from reference TRBV11-1 and TRBJ2-7): EAEVAQSPRYKITEKSQAVAFWCDPISGHATLYWYRQILGQGPELLVQFQDESVVDDSQLPKDRFSAERLKGVDSTLKIQPAELGDSAMYLCASSRPMAYEQYFGPGTRLTVT.

Worth noting for this clone: Other DNA sequences within the sample encode an identical CDR3. The chain uses TRBV5-6 and TRBJ1-1; D not certain. This CDR3 region has 11 residues. Between the trimmed V and J ends, which lost 2 bases and 4 bases, there was a span of 3 bases. Germline V gives CDR1 SGHDT, CDR2 YYEEEE. CDR3 sequence: CASSFGTEAFF. CDR3 nucleotides: TGTGCCAGCAGCTTCGGCACTGAAGCTTTCTTT.

The rearrangement uses TRBV5-4 and TRBJ2-3, with no clear D. The CDR3 is made up of 16 amino acids. The germline V gene has CDR1 SGHNT and CDR2 YYREEE (reference sequence). V was trimmed by 4 bases and J by 1 base, leaving 16 bases between them. In DNA form, the CDR3 reads TGTGCCAGCAGCGTTGGTTGGGATAAGGGCACAGATACGCAGTATTTT. Amino acids: CASSVGWDKGTDTQYF.

This clone has only a few counts. This chain links TRBV5-1 with TRBJ2-3, with 12 nucleotides matching TRBD2. The CDR3 contains 17 residues. The germline gives CDR1 SGHRS, CDR2 YFSETQ. V lost 0 bases and J lost 2; bases outside the gene matches: 4. DNA for the CDR3: TGCGCCAGCAGCTTGGGACTAGCGGGGGAGAACACAGATACGCAGTATTTT. It is translated as CASSLGLAGENTDTQYF.

This chain links TRBV14 with TRBJ2-1; D remains unclear. The CDR3 has 13 residues. Germline lookup yields CDR1 SGHDN and CDR2 FVKESK. The V gene lost 1 base and the J gene lost 9 bases, with 10 bases spanning the gap. CDR3 bases: TGTGCCAGCAGCCAAGGGGTTAGAGGTGAGCAGTTCTTC. Amino acids: CASSQGVRGEQFF. The whole variable domain, filled in from reference TRBV14 and TRBJ2-1, reads EAGVTQFPSHSVIEKGQTVTLRCDPISGHDNLYWYRRVMGKEIKFLLHFVKESKQDESGMPNNRFLAERTGGTYSTLKVQPAELEDSGVYFCASSQGVRGEQFFGPGTRLTVL.

V and J are TRBV30 and TRBJ2-1; maybe TRBD2 (6 bases). The CDR3 totals 13 residues. The germline CDR1 and CDR2 sequences are GTSNPN and SVGIG (reference sequence). Trimming removed 1 base at V and 7 bases at J, with 11 bases between. The CDR3 reads CAWSGGDGNEQFF. As DNA, the CDR3 is TGTGCCTGGAGTGGGGGGGACGGAAATGAGCAGTTCTTC.

This chain links TRBV9 with TRBJ2-3; a possible D gene is TRBD1 (6 bases). CDR1 is SGDLS and CDR2 is YYNGEE in the germline V gene. CDR3 length: 15 residues. Between the trimmed V and J ends, which lost 3 bases and 5 bases, there was a span of 16 bases. The CDR3 region has the DNA TGTGCCAGCAGCGCACAGGGTAGAAGGGGAGATACGCAGTATTTT. This sequence encodes CASSAQGRRGDTQYF.

The rearrangement links TRBV6-1 to TRBJ1-2, with TRBD1 matching over 7 bases. CDR1 is MNHNS, CDR2 SASEGT, per germline. Trimming took 4 bases from V and 1 from J; bases not matched to a gene: 9. The length of the CDR3 is 16 residues. The CDR3 here is CASSGRDSQNNYGYTF. In nucleotides, the CDR3 is TGTGCCAGCAGTGGCCGGGACAGCCAAAATAACTATGGCTACACCTTC.

About this clone: The junction departs from germline at one end; a sequencing error may be responsible. CDR3 amino acids: CASRLVNEQFF. CDR3 DNA sequence: TGTGCCAGCAGATTAGTTAACGAGCAGTTCTTC. The chain uses TRBV7-9 and TRBJ2-1; no clear D. This CDR3 spans 11 amino acids. Germline V gene sequence: CDR1 SEHNR, CDR2 FQNEAQ (reference sequence).

This rearrangement joins TRBV10-3 to TRBJ2-5; the D gene is possibly TRBD1 (6 bases). V lost 6 bases, J lost 10 bases, and 15 bases lay in between. This CDR3 region has 12 residues. Germline loops: CDR1 ENHRY, CDR2 SYGVKD. CDR3 nucleotide sequence: TGTGCCATCAGCCCAACAGGGACGCACCAGTACTTC. It translates to CAISPTGTHQYF.

This clone has only a few counts. The chain is built from TRBV7-6 and TRBJ2-5; TRBD2 aligns across 12 bases. V lost 4 bases and J lost 0; bases outside the gene matches: 3. The CDR3 has 16 residues. CDR1 is SGHVS, CDR2 FNYEAQ, per germline. CDR3: CASSYGTSGYQETQYF. The CDR3, as DNA: TGTGCCAGCAGCTATGGGACTAGCGGGTACCAAGAGACCCAGTACTTC.

In this sample, this clone turned up a few times. A far larger clone is off by one base, so a read error is likely. This sample also contains other DNA sequences that code for the same CDR3. The genes are TRBV4-1 and TRBJ1-2, with 9 bases matching TRBD1. CDR1 is MGHRA, CDR2 YSYEKL, per germline. The V and J ends lost 2 bases and 4 bases, in that order; junction bases with no gene match: 8. The CDR3 covers 16 residues. DNA for the CDR3: TGCGCCAGCAGCCAATACAGACAGGGGGGATCCTATGGCTACACCTTC. This gives the protein CASSQYRQGGSYGYTF.

This clone has more than one count but fewer than ten. The CDR3 protein is CASSLVVGGNTEAFF. The CDR3 bases are TGTGCCAGCAGCTTAGTGGTGGGCGGGAACACTGAAGCTTTCTTT. This chain joins TRBV11-2 and TRBJ1-1; no definite D call. Trimming cost V 1 base and J 1 base, with 10 bases left between them. The germline gives CDR1 SGHAT, CDR2 FQNNGV. The CDR3 has 15 amino acids. The whole variable domain, filled in from reference TRBV11-2 and TRBJ1-1, reads EAGVAQSPRYKIIEKRQSVAFWCNPISGHATLYWYQQILGQGPKLLIQFQNNGVVDDSQLPKDRFSAERLKGVDSTLKIQPAKLEDSAVYLCASSLVVGGNTEAFFGQGTRLTVV.

The chain is built from TRBV7-9 and TRBJ1-4; D gene uncertain. This CDR3 comprises 13 residues. Germline loops: CDR1 SEHNR, CDR2 FQNEAQ (reference sequence). The ends were cut back, 3 bases at V and 7 bases at J, with 9 bases in the middle. In DNA form, the CDR3 reads TGTGCCAGCAGCTTTGACGGGATTGAAAAACTGTTTTTT. As protein: CASSFDGIEKLFF.

The chain is built from TRBV15 and TRBJ2-3; 8 nucleotides agree with TRBD1. Per germline, CDR1 LNHNV and CDR2 YYDKDF (reference sequence). V lost 5 bases and J lost 4; bases outside the gene matches: 17. The CDR3 runs to 18 residues. CDR3 DNA: TGTGCCACCAGCCCAGAGGGACAGGCTAAAACAGGCCCAGATACGCAGTATTTT. Protein product: CATSPEGQAKTGPDTQYF.